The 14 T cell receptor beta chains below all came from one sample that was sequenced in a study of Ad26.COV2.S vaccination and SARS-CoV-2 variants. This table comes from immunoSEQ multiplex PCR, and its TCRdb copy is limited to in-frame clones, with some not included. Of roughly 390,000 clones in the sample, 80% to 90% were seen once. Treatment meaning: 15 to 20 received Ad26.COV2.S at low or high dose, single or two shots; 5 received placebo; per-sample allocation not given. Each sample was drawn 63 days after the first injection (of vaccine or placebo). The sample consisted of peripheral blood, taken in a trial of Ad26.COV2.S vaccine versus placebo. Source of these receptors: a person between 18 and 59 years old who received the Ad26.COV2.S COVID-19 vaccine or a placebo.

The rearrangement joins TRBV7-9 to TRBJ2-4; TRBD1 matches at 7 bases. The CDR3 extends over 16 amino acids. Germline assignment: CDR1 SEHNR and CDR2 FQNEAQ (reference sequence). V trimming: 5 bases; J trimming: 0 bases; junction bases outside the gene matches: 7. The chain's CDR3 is CASSPGTVLAKNIQYF. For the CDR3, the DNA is TGTGCCAGCAGCCCAGGGACAGTTTTAGCCAAAAACATTCAGTACTTC.

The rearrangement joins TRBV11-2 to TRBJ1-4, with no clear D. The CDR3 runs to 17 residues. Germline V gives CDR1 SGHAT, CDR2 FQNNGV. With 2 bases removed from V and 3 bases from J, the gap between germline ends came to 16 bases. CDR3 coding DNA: TGTGCCAGCAGCTTAATTAAAGGCGTCAGGTCTAATGAAAAACTGTTTTTT. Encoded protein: CASSLIKGVRSNEKLFF. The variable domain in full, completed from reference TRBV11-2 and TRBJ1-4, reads EAGVAQSPRYKIIEKRQSVAFWCNPISGHATLYWYQQILGQGPKLLIQFQNNGVVDDSQLPKDRFSAERLKGVDSTLKIQPAKLEDSAVYLCASSLIKGVRSNEKLFFGSGTQLSVL.

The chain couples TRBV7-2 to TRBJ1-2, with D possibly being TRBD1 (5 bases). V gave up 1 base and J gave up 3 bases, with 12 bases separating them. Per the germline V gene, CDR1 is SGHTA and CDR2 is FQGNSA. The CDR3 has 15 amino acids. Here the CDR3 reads CASSLGRGPDYGYTF. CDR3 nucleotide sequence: TGTGCCAGCAGCTTAGGCCGGGGCCCGGACTATGGCTACACCTTC.

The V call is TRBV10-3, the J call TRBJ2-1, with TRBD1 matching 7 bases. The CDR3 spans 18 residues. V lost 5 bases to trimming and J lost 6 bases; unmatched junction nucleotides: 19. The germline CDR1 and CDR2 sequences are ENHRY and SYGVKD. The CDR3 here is CAISPPFARQGNSNEQFF. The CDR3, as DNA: TGTGCCATCAGTCCACCCTTCGCCCGACAGGGCAATTCCAATGAGCAGTTCTTC.

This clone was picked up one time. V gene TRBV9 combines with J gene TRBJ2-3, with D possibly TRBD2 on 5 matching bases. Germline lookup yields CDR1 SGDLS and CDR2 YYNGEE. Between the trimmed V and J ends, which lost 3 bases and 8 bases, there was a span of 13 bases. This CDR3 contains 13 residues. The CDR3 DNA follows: TGTGCCAGCAGCGCCGACACCGCGGGTACGCAGTATTTT. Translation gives CASSADTAGTQYF.

CDR3 residues: CASSLQTGSYEQYF. The CDR3, as DNA: TGCGCCAGCAGCCTACAGACAGGCTCCTACGAGCAGTACTTC. V is TRBV4-3 and J is TRBJ2-7, with D tentatively TRBD1 (6 bases). The V end lost 4 bases, the J end lost 0 bases, and 10 bases lay between the germline ends. The CDR3 runs 14 residues. In germline, CDR1 is LGHNA, CDR2 YSLEER.

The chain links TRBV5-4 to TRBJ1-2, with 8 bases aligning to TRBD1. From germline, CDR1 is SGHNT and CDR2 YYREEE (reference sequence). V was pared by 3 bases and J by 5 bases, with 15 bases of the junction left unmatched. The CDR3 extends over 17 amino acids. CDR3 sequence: CASSSSPGQGERYGYTF. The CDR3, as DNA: TGTGCCAGCAGCTCCAGCCCCGGACAGGGAGAGCGGTATGGCTACACCTTC.

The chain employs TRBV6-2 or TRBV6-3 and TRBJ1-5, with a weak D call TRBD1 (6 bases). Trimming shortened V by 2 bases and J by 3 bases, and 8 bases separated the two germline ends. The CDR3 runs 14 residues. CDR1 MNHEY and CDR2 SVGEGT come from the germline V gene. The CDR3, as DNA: TGTGCCAGCAGTTACGGGGGCTTCAATCAGCCCCAGCATTTT. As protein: CASSYGGFNQPQHF.

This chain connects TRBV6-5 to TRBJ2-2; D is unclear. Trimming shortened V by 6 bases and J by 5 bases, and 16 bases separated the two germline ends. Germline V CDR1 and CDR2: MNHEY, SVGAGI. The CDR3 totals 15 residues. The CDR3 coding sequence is TGTGCCAGCAGCTATCTAGGCGTCTTGACCGGGGAGCTGTTTTTT. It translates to CASSYLGVLTGELFF.

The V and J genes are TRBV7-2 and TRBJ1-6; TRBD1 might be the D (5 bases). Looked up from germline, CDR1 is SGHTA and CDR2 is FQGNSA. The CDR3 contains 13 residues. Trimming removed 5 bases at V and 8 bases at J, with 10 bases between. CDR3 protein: CASSPRGDSPLHF. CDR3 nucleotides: TGTGCCAGCAGCCCGCGGGGGGATTCACCCCTCCACTTT. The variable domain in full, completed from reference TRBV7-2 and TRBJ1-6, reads GAGVSQSPSNKVTEKGKDVELRCDPISGHTALYWYRQSLGQGLEFLIYFQGNSAPDKSGLPSDRFSAERTGGSVSTLTIQRTQQEDSAVYLCASSPRGDSPLHFGNGTRLTVT.

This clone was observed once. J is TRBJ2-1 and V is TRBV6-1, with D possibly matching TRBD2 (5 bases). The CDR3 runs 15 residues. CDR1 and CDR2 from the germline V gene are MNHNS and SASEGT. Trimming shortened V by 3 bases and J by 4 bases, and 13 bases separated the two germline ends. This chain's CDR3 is CASSDVSGGYNEQFF. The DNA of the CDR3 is TGTGCCAGCAGTGACGTCTCAGGAGGATACAATGAGCAGTTCTTC.

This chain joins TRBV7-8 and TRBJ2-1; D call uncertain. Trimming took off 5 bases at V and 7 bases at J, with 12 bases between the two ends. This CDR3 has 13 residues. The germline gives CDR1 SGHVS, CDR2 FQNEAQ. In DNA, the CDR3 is TGTGCCAGCAGCCGGAGTGACGTTAATGAGCAGTTCTTC. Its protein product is CASSRSDVNEQFF. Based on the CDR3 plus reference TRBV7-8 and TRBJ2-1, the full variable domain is GAGVSQSPRYKVAKRGQDVALRCDPISGHVSLFWYQQALGQGPEFLTYFQNEAQLDKSGLPSDRFFAERPEGSVSTLKIQRTQQEDSAVYLCASSRSDVNEQFFGPGTRLTVL.

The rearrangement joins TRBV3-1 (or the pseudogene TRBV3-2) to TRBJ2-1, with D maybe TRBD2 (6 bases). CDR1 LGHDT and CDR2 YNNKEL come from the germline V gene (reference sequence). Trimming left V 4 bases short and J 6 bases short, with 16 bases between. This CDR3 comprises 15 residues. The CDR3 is CASSLSGLDSNEQFF. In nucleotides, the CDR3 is TGTGCCAGCAGCCTTAGCGGACTGGACTCCAATGAGCAGTTCTTC.

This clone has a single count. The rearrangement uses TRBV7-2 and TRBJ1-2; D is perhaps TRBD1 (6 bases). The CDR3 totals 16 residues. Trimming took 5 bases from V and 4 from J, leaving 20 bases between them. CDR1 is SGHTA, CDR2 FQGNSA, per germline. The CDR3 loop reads CASSPEGGTEGYGYTF. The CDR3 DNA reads TGTGCCAGCAGCCCCGAAGGGGGGACCGAGGGCTATGGCTACACCTTC.